Sequencing of this T cell receptor (delta chain) was carried out in a study of gamma delta lymphoproliferative disorders and STAT genes. The CDR3 sequence is 23 residues long. Germline-derived CDR1 and CDR2 are TSWWSYY and QGS. After removal of 1 base from V and 4 bases from J, the junction contained 30 bases not matched to a gene. This clone is large by share. Other DNA variants within this sample encode the same CDR3. TCRdb used CATT to re-call clones from the multiplex PCR reads. The top ten hold roughly 64% of the sample, which has 1,500 or so delta-chain clones, approximately 2.9% seen once. PBMCs from patients and controls supplied the genomic DNA for sequencing. Sequenced patients: median age approximately 65 years, a few males and about six females. Under 2017 WHO criteria, patients were classed as T-LGLL or HSTCL. All patient samples were collected while patients were off therapy or before therapy.

The chain links TRDV1 to TRDJ1; 7 nucleotides line up with TRDD2. The specimen sequenced was blood. The receptor comes from a human donor with gamma-delta T-cell large granular lymphocyte leukemia. CDR3 residues: CALGERLDFLRITWAQRCDKLIF. CDR3 DNA sequence: TGTGCTCTTGGGGAACGTCTCGATTTCCTACGGATTACCTGGGCCCAAAGATGCGATAAACTCATCTTT.